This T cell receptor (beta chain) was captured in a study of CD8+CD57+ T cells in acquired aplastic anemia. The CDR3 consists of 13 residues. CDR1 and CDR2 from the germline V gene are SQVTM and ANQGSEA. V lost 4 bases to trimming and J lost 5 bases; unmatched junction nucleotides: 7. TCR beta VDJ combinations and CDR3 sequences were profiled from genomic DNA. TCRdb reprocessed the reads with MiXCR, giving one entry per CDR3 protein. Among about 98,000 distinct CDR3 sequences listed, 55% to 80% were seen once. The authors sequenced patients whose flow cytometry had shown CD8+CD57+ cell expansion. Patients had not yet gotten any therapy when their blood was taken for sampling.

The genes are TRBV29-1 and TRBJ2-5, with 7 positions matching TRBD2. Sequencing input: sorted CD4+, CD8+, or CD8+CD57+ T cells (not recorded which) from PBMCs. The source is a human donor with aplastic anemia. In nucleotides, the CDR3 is TGCAGCGTTGGACTAGCTGGGGGGGAGACCCAGTACTTC. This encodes CSVGLAGGETQYF.